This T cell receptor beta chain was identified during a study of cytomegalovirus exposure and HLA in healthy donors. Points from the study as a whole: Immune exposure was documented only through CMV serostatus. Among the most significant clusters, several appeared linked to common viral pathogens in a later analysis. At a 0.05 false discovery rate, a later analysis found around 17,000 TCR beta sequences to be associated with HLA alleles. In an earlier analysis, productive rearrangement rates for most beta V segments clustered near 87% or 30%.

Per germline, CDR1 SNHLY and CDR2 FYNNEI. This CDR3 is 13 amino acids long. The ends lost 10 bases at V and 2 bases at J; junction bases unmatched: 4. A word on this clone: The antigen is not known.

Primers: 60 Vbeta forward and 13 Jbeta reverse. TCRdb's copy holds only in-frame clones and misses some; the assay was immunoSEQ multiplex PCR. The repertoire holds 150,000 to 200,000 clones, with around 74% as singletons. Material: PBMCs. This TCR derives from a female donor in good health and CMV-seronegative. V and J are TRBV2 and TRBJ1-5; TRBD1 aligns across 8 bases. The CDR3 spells CATGQEGNQPQHF. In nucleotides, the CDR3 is TGTGCCACGGGACAGGAGGGCAATCAGCCCCAGCATTTT.